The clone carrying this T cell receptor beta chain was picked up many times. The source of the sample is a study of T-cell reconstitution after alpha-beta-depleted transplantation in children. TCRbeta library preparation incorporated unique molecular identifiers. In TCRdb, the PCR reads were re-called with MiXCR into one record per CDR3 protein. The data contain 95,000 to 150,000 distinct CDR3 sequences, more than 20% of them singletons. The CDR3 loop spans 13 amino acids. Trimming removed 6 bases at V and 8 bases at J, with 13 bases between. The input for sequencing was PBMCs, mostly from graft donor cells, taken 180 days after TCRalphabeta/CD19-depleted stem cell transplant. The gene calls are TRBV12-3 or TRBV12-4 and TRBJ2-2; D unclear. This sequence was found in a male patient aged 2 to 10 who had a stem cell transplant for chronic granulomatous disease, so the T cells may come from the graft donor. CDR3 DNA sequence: TGTGCCAGCAGGCCATACCTTACTGGGGAGCTGTTTTTT. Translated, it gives CASRPYLTGELFF.